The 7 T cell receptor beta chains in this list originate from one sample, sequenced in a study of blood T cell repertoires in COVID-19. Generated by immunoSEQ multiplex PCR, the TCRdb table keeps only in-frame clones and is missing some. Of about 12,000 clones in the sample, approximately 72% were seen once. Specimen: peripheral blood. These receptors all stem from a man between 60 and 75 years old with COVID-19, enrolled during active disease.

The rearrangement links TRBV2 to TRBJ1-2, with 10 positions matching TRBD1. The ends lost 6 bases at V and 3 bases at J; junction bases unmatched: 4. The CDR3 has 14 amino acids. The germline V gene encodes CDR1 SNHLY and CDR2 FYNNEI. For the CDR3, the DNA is TGTGCCAGCAGGACAGGGGGCTACGACTATGGCTACACCTTC. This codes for CASRTGGYDYGYTF.

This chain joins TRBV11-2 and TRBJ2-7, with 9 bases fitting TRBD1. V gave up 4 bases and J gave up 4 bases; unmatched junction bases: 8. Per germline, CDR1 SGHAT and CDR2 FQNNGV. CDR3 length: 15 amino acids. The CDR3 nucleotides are TGTGCCAGCAGCTCCCGGGACAGGGCTGTGTACGAGCAGTACTTC. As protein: CASSSRDRAVYEQYF.

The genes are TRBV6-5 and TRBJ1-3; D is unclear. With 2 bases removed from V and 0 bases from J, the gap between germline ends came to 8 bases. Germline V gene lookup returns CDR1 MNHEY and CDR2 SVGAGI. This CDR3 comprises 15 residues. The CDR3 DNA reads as TGTGCCAGCAGTTACACCCGGAGCTCTGGAAACACCATATATTTT. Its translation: CASSYTRSSGNTIYF.

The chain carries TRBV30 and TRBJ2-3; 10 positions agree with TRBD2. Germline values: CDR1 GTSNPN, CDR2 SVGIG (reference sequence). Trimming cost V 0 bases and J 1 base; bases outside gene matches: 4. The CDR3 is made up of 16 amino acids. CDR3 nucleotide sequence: TGTGCCTGGAGTGTTGGAGCGGGAGGGGGCACAGATACGCAGTATTTT. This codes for CAWSVGAGGGTDTQYF.

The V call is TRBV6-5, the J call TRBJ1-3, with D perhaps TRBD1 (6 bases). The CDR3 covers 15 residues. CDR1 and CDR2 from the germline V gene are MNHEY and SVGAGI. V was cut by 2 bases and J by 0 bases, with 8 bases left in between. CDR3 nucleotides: TGTGCCAGCAGTTACGGGGGCAGCTCTGGAAACACCATATATTTT. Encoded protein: CASSYGGSSGNTIYF.

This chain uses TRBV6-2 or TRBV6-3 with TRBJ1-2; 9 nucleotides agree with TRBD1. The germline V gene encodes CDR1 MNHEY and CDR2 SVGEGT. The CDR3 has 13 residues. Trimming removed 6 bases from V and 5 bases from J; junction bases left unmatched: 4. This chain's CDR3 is CASSPDRGYGYTF. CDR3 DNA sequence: TGTGCCAGCAGCCCCGACAGGGGGTATGGCTACACCTTC.

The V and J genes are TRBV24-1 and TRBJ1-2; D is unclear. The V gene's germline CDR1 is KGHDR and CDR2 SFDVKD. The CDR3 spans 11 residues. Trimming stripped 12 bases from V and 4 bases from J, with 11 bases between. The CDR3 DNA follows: TGTGCCGCCTCTACGGGCTATGGCTACACCTTC. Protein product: CAASTGYGYTF.